The clone carrying this T cell receptor (beta chain) was detected only once. CDR1 LNHDA and CDR2 SQIVND come from the germline V gene (reference sequence). CDR3 size: 14 residues. V dropped 8 bases and J dropped 3 bases, with 17 bases sitting between them. This entry comes from a study of control samples from healthy donors and cancer patients. Repertoires were generated with immunoSEQ multiplex PCR, while TCRdb's copy carries only in-frame clones and drops some. The sample contains 85,000 to 95,000 clones, roughly 90% of which appear only once. The source of this sequence is a woman aged 65 to 85 in good health. Sequenced: blood. This chain links TRBV19 with TRBJ2-7; D uncertain. For the CDR3, the DNA is TGTGCCAGTGAGATCAGCGCAGGTAGCTACGAGCAGTACTTC. Translation gives CASEISAGSYEQYF.